One and the same sample provided the 3 T cell receptor beta chains below, sequenced in a study of cytomegalovirus exposure and HLA in healthy donors. PCR amplification relied on 60 Vbeta primers (plus 13 Jbeta primers). Measured with immunoSEQ multiplex PCR; TCRdb has only the in-frame clones, and not every one. The sample shows approximately 85,000 clones, around 62% of them seen only once. The sample comprised PBMCs. These receptors all stem from a woman in her thirties in good health and CMV-seropositive.

The J gene is TRBJ2-7, the V gene TRBV28; D remains ambiguous. Per germline, CDR1 MDHEN and CDR2 SYDVKM. The length of the CDR3 is 12 residues. The ends were cut back, 5 bases at V and 1 base at J, with 6 bases in the middle. CDR3 loop: CASSEWSYEQYF. The DNA of the CDR3 is TGTGCCAGCAGTGAGTGGTCCTACGAGCAGTACTTC.

The J gene is TRBJ1-3, the V gene TRBV7-2; TRBD1 agrees at 9 bases. This CDR3 has 16 amino acids. Germline V lookup: CDR1 SGHTA, CDR2 FQGNSA. The V gene end was trimmed by 1 base and the J gene end by 4 bases; junction bases not matched to a gene: 5. The CDR3 here is CASSLVGQGTGNTIYF. The CDR3 DNA sequence: TGTGCCAGCAGCTTAGTGGGACAGGGAACGGGAAACACCATATATTTT.

The rearrangement links TRBV9 to TRBJ2-2; 14 nucleotides align to TRBD2. The CDR3 covers 15 residues. V gave up 4 bases and J gave up 7 bases; unmatched junction bases: 3. Per the germline V gene, CDR1 is SGDLS and CDR2 is YYNGEE. DNA of the CDR3: TGTGCCAGCAGCCGGGGACTAGCGGGGGTCGGGGAGCTGTTTTTT. This codes for CASSRGLAGVGELFF.